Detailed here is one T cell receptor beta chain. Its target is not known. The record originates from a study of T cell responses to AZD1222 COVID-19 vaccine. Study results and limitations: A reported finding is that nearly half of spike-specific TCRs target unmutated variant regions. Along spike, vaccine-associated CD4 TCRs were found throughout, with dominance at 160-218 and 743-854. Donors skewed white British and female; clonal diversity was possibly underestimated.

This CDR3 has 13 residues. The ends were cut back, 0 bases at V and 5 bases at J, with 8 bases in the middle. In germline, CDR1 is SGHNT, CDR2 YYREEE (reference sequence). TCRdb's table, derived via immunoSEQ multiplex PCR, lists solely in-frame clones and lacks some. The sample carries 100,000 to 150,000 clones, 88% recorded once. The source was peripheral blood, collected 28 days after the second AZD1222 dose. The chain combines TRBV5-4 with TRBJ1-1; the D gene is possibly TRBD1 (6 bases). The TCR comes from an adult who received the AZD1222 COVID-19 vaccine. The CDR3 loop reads CASSLGGRTEAFF. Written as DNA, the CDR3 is TGTGCCAGCAGCTTGGGGGGGCGGACTGAAGCTTTCTTT.